A selection of T cell receptor beta chains follows, all from one sample in a study of T cells in Graves' hyperthyroidism and ophthalmopathy. TCRdb re-derived calls from the multiplex PCR reads in MiXCR, one entry per CDR3 protein. The table records around 240,000 distinct CDR3 sequences, approximately 14% of them present only once. The sequencing sample was made of blood. The source of these receptors is a woman aged 40 to 50 with Graves' hyperthyroidism that later progressed to Graves' ophthalmopathy. The CDR3 runs from the conserved cysteine through the conserved F or W. A D gene is named only where the DNA matches it firmly. Clone size is not always given. Where it is, it says once, few, many or a class for expanded clones.

clone size,D gene,V gene,J gene,CDR3 DNA,CDR3 protein
few,TRBD2,TRBV18,TRBJ2-1,TGTGCCAGCTCACGCCCCGGGACTAGCGGGAATACCTACAATGAGCAGTTCTTC,CASSRPGTSGNTYNEQFF
many,TRBD1,TRBV28,TRBJ2-1,TGTGCCAGCAGTTCGCCCGGGACAGGGGCGGTTGAGCAGTTCTTC,CASSSPGTGAVEQFF
many,TRBD2,TRBV6-1,TRBJ2-3,TGTGCCAGCAGTGGGACTAGCGGGTGGACTAGCACAGATACGCAGTATTTT,CASSGTSGWTSTDTQYF
-,TRBD1,TRBV20-1,TRBJ2-3,TGCAGTGCTCTGCACCTTTCACAGGGGGCCGGCACAGATACGCAGTATTTT,CSALHLSQGAGTDTQYF
many,-,TRBV25-1,TRBJ2-7,TGTGCCAGCAGTGATGTCCTCAACTACGAGCAGTACTTC,CASSDVLNYEQYF
many,TRBD1,TRBV28,TRBJ2-1,TGTGCCAGCAGTTCCGGACAGGGTGCATCCTACAATGAGCAGTTCTTC,CASSSGQGASYNEQFF
many,TRBD2,TRBV30,TRBJ2-7,TGTGCCTGGAAAGGACTAGCGGGGGAGCAGTACTTC,CAWKGLAGEQYF
many,-,TRBV28,TRBJ2-2,TGTGCCAGCAGTTTATGGGCCGCGGCGAACACCGGGGAGCTGTTTTTT,CASSLWAAANTGELFF
many,TRBD1,TRBV27,TRBJ1-1,TGTGCCAGCAGTCTACTTCACAGGGGAACTGAAGCTTTCTTT,CASSLLHRGTEAFF
few,-,TRBV5-1,TRBJ2-1,TGCGCCAGCAGCTTAAGCGGCAGGCCCCTCGATGAGCAGTTCTTC,CASSLSGRPLDEQFF
-,-,TRBV6-2/TRBV6-3,TRBJ2-7,TGTGCCAGCAGACGACCCCTTTTCGACCAAACCTACGAGCAGTACTTC,CASRRPLFDQTYEQYF
many,TRBD2,TRBV30,TRBJ2-7,TGTGCCTGGAGTGTACGTCTAGCGGTAGGGGAGCAGTACTTC,CAWSVRLAVGEQYF
-,TRBD2,TRBV20-1,TRBJ2-7,TGCAGTGCTCGATCCGGGACTAGCGGGAGTTACGAGCAGTACTTC,CSARSGTSGSYEQYF
many,-,TRBV4-2,TRBJ2-1,TGTGCCAGCAGCCAAGTCGCAGTAGCGGCGGGGGCTCATGAGCAGTTCTTC,CASSQVAVAAGAHEQFF
many,-,TRBV24-1,TRBJ1-2,TGTGCCACCAGTGAATATCAGTATAACTATGGCTACACCTTC,CATSEYQYNYGYTF
many,TRBD2,TRBV13,TRBJ2-1,TGTGCCAGCAGCTTAGTACTAGCGGGGGTCAATGAGCAGTTCTTC,CASSLVLAGVNEQFF
few,-,TRBV5-1,TRBJ2-7,TGCGCCAGCAGCTTGCATGTCTCAAGACCCTACGAGCAGTACTTC,CASSLHVSRPYEQYF
many,-,TRBV12-3/TRBV12-4,TRBJ2-1,TGTGCCAGCCTGGGGCGGTCGAGCTCCTACAATGAGCAGTTCTTC,CASLGRSSSYNEQFF
-,TRBD1,TRBV10-3,TRBJ1-2,TGTGCCATCAGTGGACAGGGGAGGTCGGATGGCTACACCTTC,CAISGQGRSDGYTF
few,-,TRBV9,TRBJ2-2,TGTGCCAGCACCCCGGAGGTGGAATCCGGGGAGCTGTTTTTT,CASTPEVESGELFF
-,-,TRBV6-2/TRBV6-3,TRBJ2-7,TGTGCCAGCAGAACCATGCAGGGGCACTCCTACGAGCAGTACTTC,CASRTMQGHSYEQYF
many,-,TRBV18,TRBJ2-5,TGTGCCAGCTCCCCCTCGGGACACCAAGAGACCCAGTACTTC,CASSPSGHQETQYF
many,-,TRBV7-3,TRBJ2-5,TGTGCCAGCAGCTTATCGCCTAGCGAGGAGACCCAGTACTTC,CASSLSPSEETQYF
many,TRBD1,TRBV6-1,TRBJ2-5,TGTGCCAGCAGTGAACAGGGGGCGCCCCAAGAGACCCAGTACTTC,CASSEQGAPQETQYF
-,TRBD2,TRBV2,TRBJ2-3,TGTGCCAGCATCGGTCCGGGAGGGCCCGTAGATACGCAGTATTTT,CASIGPGGPVDTQYF
many,TRBD1,TRBV7-2,TRBJ2-1,TGTGCCAGCAGCCTGACAGGGTTTGAGCAGTTCTTC,CASSLTGFEQFF
-,-,TRBV30,TRBJ2-5,TGTGCCTGGACCCCGGGACTTCAAGAGACCCAGTACTTC,CAWTPGLQETQYF
many,TRBD1,TRBV27,TRBJ2-1,TGTGCCAGCAGTTCCTACAGGGGGCTCAATGAGCAGTTCTTC,CASSSYRGLNEQFF
-,-,TRBV7-2,TRBJ1-3,TGTGCCAGCAGCTTAGAAGGGGATGGAAACACCATATATTTT,CASSLEGDGNTIYF
-,-,TRBV2,TRBJ2-3,-,CASSSFRLRFGAGTPCTDTQYF
many,-,TRBV3-1,TRBJ2-7,TGTGCCAGCAGCCTAGGGACCCTCACCCTTTTCCCGCATACCTACGAGCAGTACTTC,CASSLGTLTLFPHTYEQYF
many,TRBD1,TRBV6-1,TRBJ1-2,TGTGCCAGCAGTGAGGTACAGGGGGCGAACTATGGCTACACCTTC,CASSEVQGANYGYTF
many,-,TRBV6-1,TRBJ1-6,TGTGCCAGCAGTGACACCCCGCCGGGGCGCAAAATGTTCTATTCACCCCTCCACTTT,CASSDTPPGRKMFYSPLHF